This TCR beta chain emerged from a study of cytomegalovirus exposure and HLA in healthy donors. The study's findings and limits: In the analysis, some V segments, TRBV6-2 and TRBV6-3 included, were excluded as indistinguishable. A later analysis showed TCR association rates differing by HLA locus, peaking at DRB1 and lowest at HLA-C.

There are 14 residues in the CDR3. Deletions cut 8 bases from V and 4 bases from J, with 15 bases between. The germline CDR1 and CDR2 sequences are SGHRS and YFSETQ. Remarks on this clone: The antigen is unknown.

Primers included in the PCR were 60 Vbeta and 13 Jbeta primers. The authors' processing: An analysis that came later counted some 80 million unique TCR beta chains, approximately 12 million shared. Sequencing was performed with immunoSEQ multiplex PCR; in TCRdb, only in-frame clones are kept and a portion is missing. V, J and clone size reflect that table, while D and trimming were determined from the DNA. The sample records some 120,000 clones, about 80% being singletons. The clonotype originates from a male donor in good health and CMV-seronegative. Source material: PBMCs. The rearrangement joins TRBV5-1 to TRBJ1-4, with D unresolved. As DNA, the CDR3 is TGCGCCAGTTCGGTTACCGGGAGTAATGAAAAACTGTTTTTT. Amino acid sequence: CASSVTGSNEKLFF.